One sample yielded the 23 T cell receptor beta chains listed below, sequenced in a study of T cells in Graves' hyperthyroidism and ophthalmopathy. The TCR beta CDR3 regions underwent amplification using RNA transcripts as the source. An initial round of RT-PCR targeting the TCR CDR3 relied on the HTBI primer set. TCRdb re-called the multiplex PCR reads through MiXCR, storing one row per CDR3 protein. Counted here are 350,000 to 500,000 distinct CDR3 sequences, about 13% occurring once; the ten biggest clones make up 4% to 6.5%. Sequences were obtained from blood. The source of these receptors is a woman younger than 30 with Graves' hyperthyroidism.

This clonotype was seen repeatedly, ten times or more. The gene calls are TRBV2 and TRBJ1-5; D remains ambiguous. Germline CDR1 SNHLY, CDR2 FYNNEI. This CDR3 comprises 11 residues. Deletions cut 6 bases from V and 5 bases from J, with 5 bases between. The CDR3 reads CASREDQPQHF. CDR3 coding DNA: TGTGCCAGCAGGGAGGATCAGCCCCAGCATTTT.

The gene calls are TRBV19 and TRBJ2-1; D not certain. The J call may be incorrect, as the DNA end agrees better with TRBJ2-7. The CDR3 length is 13 residues. Per germline, CDR1 LNHDA and CDR2 SQIVND (reference sequence). Written as DNA, the CDR3 is TGTGCCAGTAGTCCCGACGTATACAATGAGCAGTACTTC. Its translation is CASSPDVYNEQYF.

This rearrangement joins TRBV19 to TRBJ1-1; D might be TRBD1 (6 bases). V was trimmed by 2 bases and J by 4 bases, leaving 11 bases between them. This CDR3 is built from 14 residues. Germline assignment: CDR1 LNHDA and CDR2 SQIVND (reference sequence). Here the CDR3 DNA reads TGTGCCAGTAGTATACAAGGGGGTAGCACTGAAGCTTTCTTT. This codes for CASSIQGGSTEAFF.

The sample holds a few counts of this clonotype. A single base separates this from a much larger clone, so it may be a read error. V and J are TRBV27 and TRBJ2-3; 7 nucleotides match TRBD2. V was clipped by 4 bases and J by 1 base; unmatched bases: 5. The germline V gene encodes CDR1 MNHEY and CDR2 SMNVEV (reference sequence). The CDR3 spans 15 residues. Here the CDR3 DNA reads TGTGCCAGCAGTTCACGGGCGGGAGGCACAGATACGCAGTATTTT. Amino acid sequence: CASSSRAGGTDTQYF.

This clonotype was recorded at least ten times. The genes are TRBV11-2 and TRBJ2-7; D is undetermined. Germline V gives CDR1 SGHAT, CDR2 FQNNGV. The CDR3 is made up of 13 amino acids. V dropped 5 bases and J dropped 3 bases, with 11 bases sitting between them. The CDR3 is CASSGTENYEQYF. CDR3 nucleotide sequence: TGTGCCAGCAGCGGCACAGAGAACTACGAGCAGTACTTC. Filled out from reference TRBV11-2 and TRBJ2-7, the complete variable domain reads EAGVAQSPRYKIIEKRQSVAFWCNPISGHATLYWYQQILGQGPKLLIQFQNNGVVDDSQLPKDRFSAERLKGVDSTLKIQPAKLEDSAVYLCASSGTENYEQYFGPGTRLTVT.

The chain employs TRBV5-1 and TRBJ1-2, with TRBD1 as a possible D gene (6 bases). Trimming left V 4 bases short and J 1 base short, with 17 bases between. Germline-derived CDR1 and CDR2 are SGHRS and YFSETQ. The CDR3 has 16 amino acids. CDR3 in amino acids: CASSRDAGAINYGYTF. CDR3 bases: TGCGCCAGCAGCCGGGACGCAGGGGCGATTAACTATGGCTACACCTTC.

The V and J genes are TRBV30 and TRBJ1-1, with a weak D call TRBD1 (5 bases). CDR1 GTSNPN and CDR2 SVGIG come from the germline V gene (reference sequence). The CDR3 spans 13 residues. The ends were cut back, 2 bases at V and 4 bases at J, with 11 bases in the middle. The CDR3 DNA follows: TGTGCCTGGAGTATAGTTGGGGGCACTGAAGCTTTCTTT. Amino acids: CAWSIVGGTEAFF.

Remarks on this clonotype: A read error may explain this, as a much larger clone is one base away. The chain carries TRBV11-2 and TRBJ2-5; 7 bases match TRBD2. V lost 3 bases and J lost 3; bases outside the gene matches: 7. Germline CDR1 reads SGHAT; CDR2 reads FQNNGV. The CDR3 sequence is 15 residues long. In nucleotides, the CDR3 is TGTGCCAGCAGCTTGGGAGGGCTGGGGGAAGAGACCCAGTACTTC. Protein product: CASSLGGLGEETQYF.

As concerns this clonotype: This may stem from a read error, because a much larger clone lies one nucleotide away. V and J are TRBV6-2 or TRBV6-3 and TRBJ2-7; 9 bases map to TRBD2. Germline V gene lookup returns CDR1 MNHEY and CDR2 SVGEGT. The CDR3 is made up of 12 amino acids. CDR3 DNA: TGTGCCAGCCATAGCGGGAGACGCGAGCAGCACTTC. Encoded protein: CASHSGRREQHF.

This clonotype was detected ten times or more. The chain couples TRBV9 to TRBJ1-1; unclear D gene. Germline V CDR1 and CDR2: SGDLS, YYNGEE. The CDR3 is 14 amino acids. Trimming took off 0 bases at V and 0 bases at J, with 6 bases between the two ends. The CDR3 reads CASSVGDMNTEAFF. The CDR3 nucleotides are TGTGCCAGCAGCGTAGGCGACATGAACACTGAAGCTTTCTTT.

This clonotype showed up many times. The chain links TRBV28 to TRBJ2-7; possible D gene TRBD1, 5 bases. V shed 5 bases and J shed 3 bases, with 11 bases lying between them. The CDR3 extends over 13 amino acids. From germline, CDR1 is MDHEN and CDR2 SYDVKM. CDR3 protein: CASSARVFYEQYF. CDR3 DNA: TGTGCCAGCAGTGCCAGGGTTTTCTACGAGCAGTACTTC.

V is TRBV7-9 and J is TRBJ1-1; TRBD1 might be the D (5 bases). This CDR3 has 14 amino acids. V gave up 3 bases and J gave up 11 bases, with 19 bases separating them. Germline loops: CDR1 SEHNR, CDR2 FQNEAQ (reference sequence). The CDR3 spells CASSFQGPSLGAFF. Here the CDR3 DNA reads TGTGCCAGCAGCTTTCAGGGACCGTCTCTTGGCGCTTTCTTT.

This clonotype has ten or more counts. J is TRBJ2-7 and V is TRBV20-1; 8 bases match TRBD2. Per the germline V gene, CDR1 is DFQATT and CDR2 is SNEGSKA (reference sequence). The V segment lost 7 bases and the J segment 6 bases; nucleotides outside the gene matches: 11. This CDR3 has 13 residues. This CDR3 is CSVAGTSMFEQYF. In DNA form, the CDR3 reads TGCAGTGTCGCGGGGACTAGTATGTTCGAGCAGTACTTC.

Many counts were recorded for this clonotype. This sequence joins TRBV20-1 and TRBJ2-3; TRBD2 matches at 11 bases. J gave up 5 bases and V 4 bases, and 8 bases lay outside the gene matches. Germline-derived CDR1 and CDR2 are DFQATT and SNEGSKA (reference sequence). The CDR3 has 15 residues. The DNA of the CDR3 is TGCAGTGCTACGCCAACTAGCGGGAGTGGAGATACGCAGTATTTT. It encodes CSATPTSGSGDTQYF.

The chain employs TRBV4-2 and TRBJ2-5, with TRBD2 matching over 13 bases. V gave up 1 base and J gave up 2 bases; unmatched junction bases: 7. Germline assignment: CDR1 LGHNA and CDR2 YNFKEQ. This CDR3 comprises 18 residues. The CDR3 loop reads CASSQGVGLAGLQETQYF. CDR3 nucleotides: TGTGCCAGCAGCCAAGGGGTGGGACTAGCGGGATTACAAGAGACCCAGTACTTC.

This clonotype has ten or more counts. The CDR3 protein is CATSRLRKETQYF. CDR3 DNA: TGTGCCACCAGTCGTTTGAGGAAAGAGACCCAGTACTTC. The chain is built from TRBV24-1 and TRBJ2-5; no reliable D call. The germline V and J ends were trimmed by 6 bases and 3 bases, with 10 bases remaining between them. Germline V CDR1 and CDR2: KGHDR, SFDVKD. The CDR3 sequence is 13 residues long.

This clonotype appeared many times. The chain is built from TRBV19 and TRBJ1-5; D unclear. This CDR3 has 14 residues. V lost 6 bases and J lost 4, with 13 bases in between. The germline CDR1 and CDR2 sequences are LNHDA and SQIVND (reference sequence). The CDR3 sequence is CASSPSVVNQPQHF. DNA for the CDR3: TGTGCCAGTAGCCCATCGGTCGTAAATCAGCCCCAGCATTTT. Full variable domain (outside the CDR3, taken from reference TRBV19 and TRBJ1-5): DGGITQSPKYLFRKEGQNVTLSCEQNLNHDAMYWYRQDPGQGLRLIYYSQIVNDFQKGDIAEGYSVSREKKESFPLTVTSAQKNPTAFYLCASSPSVVNQPQHFGDGTRLSIL.

The sample holds a few counts of this clonotype. This chain's CDR3 is CASSEAGTAYEQYF. CDR3 coding DNA: TGTGCCAGCAGTGAAGCGGGGACAGCCTACGAGCAGTACTTC. The J gene is TRBJ2-7, the V gene TRBV2; TRBD1 matches 7 bases. Germline CDR1 SNHLY, CDR2 FYNNEI. The CDR3 runs 14 residues. Unmatched junction bases numbered 1, after V lost 0 bases and J lost 2 bases.

Many counts were recorded for this clonotype. V usage is TRBV2 and J usage is TRBJ1-2, with a weak D call TRBD1 (5 bases). CDR1 and CDR2 from the germline V gene are SNHLY and FYNNEI. The length of the CDR3 is 14 residues. Trimming cost V 7 bases and J 8 bases, with 20 bases left between them. CDR3 nucleotide sequence: TGTGCCAGCACTTTTTTGGGGGTAGGGCAAGGCTACACCTTC. It specifies CASTFLGVGQGYTF.

This clonotype was seen a few times. The chain links TRBV11-2 to TRBJ2-1; the match to TRBD2 covers 7 bases. This CDR3 region has 16 residues. Trimming at V came to 2 bases and at J to 8 bases, leaving 12 bases not matched to a gene. Per germline, CDR1 SGHAT and CDR2 FQNNGV. The CDR3 is CASSLSQASGLDEQFF. The CDR3 bases are TGTGCCAGCAGCTTATCTCAGGCTAGCGGTCTAGATGAGCAGTTCTTC.

This clonotype was recorded at least ten times. The V gene is TRBV6-5, the J gene TRBJ2-2; D is uncertain. Trimming cost V 0 bases and J 5 bases, with 10 bases left between them. Per germline, CDR1 MNHEY and CDR2 SVGAGI. This CDR3 region has 15 residues. The CDR3 region has the DNA TGTGCCAGCAGTTACTCGGGCGGACCGACCGGGGAGCTGTTTTTT. As protein: CASSYSGGPTGELFF.

The chain uses TRBV7-9 and TRBJ2-1, with TRBD1 matching 11 bases. Germline V gene data show CDR1 as SEHNR and CDR2 as FQNEAQ (reference sequence). Germline trimming cut 1 base from V and 2 bases from J; bases unmatched to any gene: 1. The CDR3 sequence is 16 residues long. The CDR3 DNA reads TGTGCCAGCAGCTTAGAGGGACAGGGGGCCTACAATGAGCAGTTCTTC. This sequence encodes CASSLEGQGAYNEQFF.

The chain recombines TRBV24-1 with TRBJ2-3; a possible D gene is TRBD2 (6 bases). Germline CDR1 and CDR2: KGHDR and SFDVKD. V was pared by 2 bases and J by 2 bases, with 7 bases between. CDR3 length: 14 residues. CDR3 region: CATSDSGVTDTQYF. CDR3 DNA: TGTGCCACCAGTGATTCGGGGGTCACAGATACGCAGTATTTT.